This T cell receptor beta chain came from a study of T cell clones after liver transplantation. Study information: Graft-donor-reactive sequences were compared with third-party-reactive TCRbeta sequences from pre-transplant mixed lymphocyte reactions. Subjects received no induction therapy and standard immunosuppression until randomization at 12-24 months post-transplant.

Trimming took 3 bases from V and 6 from J, leaving 8 bases between them. Germline-derived CDR1 and CDR2 are MNHEY and SMNVEV (reference sequence). The CDR3 has 13 amino acids. The assay was immunoSEQ multiplex PCR, and TCRdb's table has in-frame clones only and misses some. The sample contains about 16,000 clones, 85% to 95% of which appear only once. CD3+CD4+ and CD3+CD8+ cells were FACS-sorted from thawed unstimulated PBMCs. This clone has just one count. The sequences come from CD8+ T cells from blood, collected before liver transplant. The receptor was isolated from a human donor who received a liver transplant. The J gene is TRBJ2-2, the V gene TRBV27, with a possible D match to TRBD1 (6 bases). The CDR3 nucleotides are TGTGCCAGCAGTTTGCAGGGGTCCGGGGAGCTGTTTTTT. Protein sequence: CASSLQGSGELFF.